This T cell receptor (beta chain) derives from a study of identical twins (dated by TCRdb to the mid-2010s). In the study overall: To test whether fetal clonotypes persist, the study used deep sequencing on TCR alpha and beta repertoires from monozygotic twins, unrelated adults of various ages, and cord blood. To rule out contamination, the twin experiments were replicated at different times with different library preparation protocols. Summary of the overall study and its limitations: The excess sharing between twins in beta out-of-frame sequences was weaker because fewer shared sequences reduced the signal-to-noise ratio. Compared with coincidental sharing between unrelated individuals, out-of-frame TCR alpha sequences shared between twins showed an excess of sequences with low generation probability. Abundant cord blood beta clonotypes had fewer insertions, young adult naive repertoires showed a similar but weaker trend, and memory repertoires showed no such trend. Zero-insertion analyses could be partly confounded by invariant T cells such as MAIT and iNKT, although diverse VJ usage argued against such confounding for most clonotypes. In monozygotic twins, out-of-frame TCR alpha sharing was systematically underestimated by recombination models, although the models agreed with sharing between unrelated individuals. Because the same donors could not be followed over many years, the conclusions relied on cross-sectional statistical analysis.

This clonotype was found a few times. Its cognate antigen has yet to be identified. Nothing much larger sits one base from this clone, and base qualities are not available. Libraries were prepared through 5' RACE. Instrument on record: Illumina HiSeq 2000. A universal primer binding site was added through template switching, and the final cDNA carried a unique molecular identifier so that TCR cDNA molecules could be counted accurately. Specific primers in the conserved constant-segment region were used to synthesize first-strand cDNA for TCR alpha and beta chains. Each cDNA library was double barcoded, with a SMART-Mk sample barcode plus Illumina barcodes, to control for contamination. Two successive PCR steps introduced TruSeq adapter sequences along with Illumina sample barcodes. The TCR alpha and beta cDNA libraries were sequenced on the Illumina HiSeq platform using custom primers. In the source study's methods: MiGEC was used to process raw reads and extract unique molecular identifiers, and MiXCR was used to find CDR3 positions. Recombination models were inferred per individual with the repgenHMM and IGoR tools using an EM algorithm. The analysis of shared clonotypes was done with the tcR package in R, with sharing normalized by the product of cloneset sizes. Out-of-frame nonproductive sequences were analyzed to study raw recombination free of thymic and clonal selection effects. TCRdb reprocessed the public reads (quality trimming at Q25 with fastp, clone calling with MiXCR) and kept in-frame beta chains. Each CDR3 protein appears once, grouped with its most common genes and DNA. Here the V and J calls rest on TCRdb's processing, not on the authors' analysis. The sample table contains approximately 550,000 distinct CDR3 sequences; only one count was recorded for approximately 20% of them. Clones ranked in the top ten supply approximately 0.5% of the sample.

V loses 1 base of germline sequence and J loses 0 bases, and the interval between the two ends is 13 bases. Based on the germline V gene (reference sequence), the CDR1 and CDR2 sequences are DFQATT and SNEGSKA. The CDR3 runs 16 residues from the cysteine to the phenylalanine. Only the CDR3 part of the read is kept: 48 bases, read in frame from the first base. All donors were healthy Caucasians. Three pairs of female monozygotic twins, all aged about 18 to 29 years, were included in the twin cohort. CD4+ and CD8+ T cell populations were isolated with positive isolation kits from Invitrogen. These data were also reused for a study on yellow fever vaccine responses in identical twins. That second report states: According to the authors, the vaccine-induced T cell response in identical twins seemed to be partly convergent and partly specific to each individual. In identical twins, the study followed T cell clones that responded to the vaccine with precision.

Recombination joined TRBV20-1 with TRBJ1-5, with no confident D gene call. The clonotype comes from a woman under 30 in good health. Sequenced material: CD4+ T cells sorted from blood. CDR3 reads: CSARAGGQNSNQPQHF. The DNA reads as follows: TGCAGTGCTAGAGCGGGAGGGCAGAATAGCAATCAGCCCCAGCATTTT.